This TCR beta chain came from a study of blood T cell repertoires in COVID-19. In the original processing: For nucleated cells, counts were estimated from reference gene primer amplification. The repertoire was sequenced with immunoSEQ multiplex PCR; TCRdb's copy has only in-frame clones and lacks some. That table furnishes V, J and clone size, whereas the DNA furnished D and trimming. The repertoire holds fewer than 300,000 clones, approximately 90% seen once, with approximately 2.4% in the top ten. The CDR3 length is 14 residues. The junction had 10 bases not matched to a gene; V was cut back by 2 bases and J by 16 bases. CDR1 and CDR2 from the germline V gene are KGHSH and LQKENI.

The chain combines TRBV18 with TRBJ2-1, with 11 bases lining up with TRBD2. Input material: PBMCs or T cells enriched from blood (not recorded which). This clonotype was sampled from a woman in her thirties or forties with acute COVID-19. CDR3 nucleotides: TGTGCCAGCTCACCAACTGGAATAGCGGGAGGGCCATTCTTC. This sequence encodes CASSPTGIAGGPFF.